Sequencing of this TCR beta chain was carried out in a study of blood T cell repertoires in COVID-19. About the study: PBMCs, B-cell-depleted T cells, or T cells provided the cDNA or gDNA that made up the material.

Trimming at V came to 6 bases and at J to 4 bases, leaving 6 bases not matched to a gene. The CDR3 contains 14 residues. Germline CDR1 reads MNHEY; CDR2 reads SVGAGI. Produced via immunoSEQ multiplex PCR; TCRdb's table is partial and in-frame only. In the table there are about 220,000 clones, 86% of which are singletons. The rearrangement uses TRBV6-5 and TRBJ2-3, with TRBD2 matching 8 bases. The sequencing input was peripheral blood. This receptor was taken from a woman under 40 who had recovered from COVID-19. The DNA for the CDR3 is TGTGCCAGCAGAAGTCCGGGGGGGGCAGATACGCAGTATTTT. Its protein is CASRSPGGADTQYF.